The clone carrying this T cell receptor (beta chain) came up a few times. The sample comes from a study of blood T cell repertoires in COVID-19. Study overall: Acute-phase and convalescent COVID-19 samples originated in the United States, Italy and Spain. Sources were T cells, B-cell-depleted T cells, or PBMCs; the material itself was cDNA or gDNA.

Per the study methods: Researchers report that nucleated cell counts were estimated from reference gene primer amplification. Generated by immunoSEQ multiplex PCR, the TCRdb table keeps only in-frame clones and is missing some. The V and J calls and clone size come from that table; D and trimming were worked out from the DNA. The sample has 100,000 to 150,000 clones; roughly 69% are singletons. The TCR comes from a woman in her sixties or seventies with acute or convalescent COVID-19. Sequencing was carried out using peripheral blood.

The CDR3 nucleotides are TGCAGCGCCCAGGCCCTATCCTACAATGAGCAGTTCTTC. This codes for CSAQALSYNEQFF. The V call is TRBV29-1, the J call TRBJ2-1, with D unclear. V was cut by 7 bases and J by 1 base, with 11 bases left in between. The CDR3 spans 13 residues. CDR1 and CDR2 (germline): SQVTM, ANQGSEA.